These T cell receptor beta chains were read from a single sample in a study of blood T cell repertoires in COVID-19. TCRdb keeps only in-frame clones here, not all; method: immunoSEQ multiplex PCR. This table has 90,000 or so clones, about 90% appearing once. The sequenced sample consisted of peripheral blood. The receptor source for this set is a man older than 75 with acute or convalescent COVID-19. The CDR3 runs from the conserved cysteine through the conserved F or W. Fields, in order: D gene, clone size, V gene, J gene, CDR3 protein, CDR3 DNA. The D gene is left open where the match is weak. The size entry is marked missing in some rows and otherwise reads once, few, many or a size class.

-	-	TRBV9	TRBJ1-4	CASSGRGSEKLFF	TGTGCCAGCAGCGGCAGGGGAAGTGAAAAACTGTTTTTT
TRBD2	-	TRBV28	TRBJ2-3	CASSQTGRREATDTQYF	TGTGCCAGCAGCCAAACGGGGAGGCGGGAGGCCACAGATACGCAGTATTTT
TRBD2	once	TRBV5-8	TRBJ2-5	CASSLVRTSGGEETQYF	TGTGCCAGCAGCTTGGTTCGGACTAGCGGGGGGGAAGAGACCCAGTACTTC
-	-	TRBV18	TRBJ1-5	CASSPPPGDHNQPQHF	TGTGCCAGCTCACCACCTCCAGGGGATCACAATCAGCCCCAGCATTTT
TRBD1	-	TRBV30	TRBJ2-5	CAFRGWETQYF	TGTGCCTTCAGGGGGTGGGAGACCCAGTACTTC
TRBD1	once	TRBV23-1	TRBJ1-6	CASSGYRGLGSPLHF	TGCGCCAGCAGTGGGTACAGGGGGCTCGGTTCACCCCTCCACTTT
-	-	TRBV5-4	TRBJ2-1	CASSPGDFYNEQFF	TGTGCCAGCAGCCCCGGAGATTTCTACAATGAGCAGTTCTTC
-	-	TRBV5-4	TRBJ1-1	CASSKVTSEAFF	TGTGCCAGCAGTAAAGTTACTTCTGAAGCTTTCTTT
-	-	TRBV4-3	TRBJ2-7	CASSQDRGTKQYF	TGCGCCAGCAGCCAAGATAGGGGAACAAAGCAGTACTTC
-	-	TRBV6-5	TRBJ2-1	CASSRGNEQFF	TGTGCCAGCAGTCGGGGCAATGAGCAGTTCTTC
TRBD1	-	TRBV19	TRBJ1-2	CASSAGTGTLDGYTF	TGTGCCAGTAGTGCCGGGACAGGGACTTTAGATGGCTACACCTTC
TRBD2	-	TRBV5-1	TRBJ2-2	CASSGSGRASGELFF	TGCGCCAGCAGCGGTAGCGGGAGGGCCTCTGGGGAGCTGTTTTTT
TRBD2	-	TRBV27	TRBJ2-5	CASRSGTSGLKGETQYF	TGTGCCAGCAGGTCCGGGACTAGCGGCCTGAAGGGAGAGACCCAGTACTTC
TRBD1	-	TRBV7-2	TRBJ1-1	CASSSGQGSSVAFF	TGTGCCAGCAGCTCGGGACAGGGAAGTTCAGTAGCTTTCTTT
TRBD1	-	TRBV6-2/TRBV6-3	TRBJ1-2	CASSLLGQGHGYTF	TGTGCCAGCAGCCTCCTGGGACAGGGTCATGGCTACACCTTC
-	-	TRBV19	TRBJ1-4	CASSDPGTSKKLFF	TGTGCCAGTAGCGACCCCGGGACAAGTAAAAAACTGTTTTTT
-	-	TRBV19	TRBJ2-2	CASSRTTIANTGELFF	TGTGCCAGTAGTCGTACGACAATTGCGAACACCGGGGAGCTGTTTTTT
-	-	TRBV28	TRBJ2-3	CASSLGSGSTDTQYF	TGTGCCAGCAGTTTAGGGAGCGGGAGCACAGATACGCAGTATTTT
-	few	TRBV14	TRBJ1-1	CASSRQENTEAFF	TGTGCCAGCAGCCGACAGGAGAACACTGAAGCTTTCTTT
-	-	TRBV6-5	TRBJ2-5	CASRMTDQETQYF	TGTGCCAGCCGCATGACAGACCAAGAGACCCAGTACTTC
TRBD1	-	TRBV28	TRBJ2-5	CASSPPGQGRTQYF	TGTGCCAGCAGTCCCCCAGGACAGGGACGGACCCAGTACTTC
-	-	TRBV29-1	TRBJ2-3	CSVEQVPATDTQYF	TGCAGCGTTGAACAGGTCCCAGCAACCGATACGCAGTATTTT
-	-	TRBV10-3	TRBJ1-4	CATGTLGTNEKLFF	TGTGCCACCGGGACTCTGGGGACTAATGAAAAACTGTTTTTT
-	-	TRBV9	TRBJ2-7	CASSVTPGYEQYF	TGTGCCAGCAGCGTAACCCCAGGATACGAGCAGTACTTC
TRBD2	-	TRBV5-1	TRBJ2-5	CASSFLLAAQGETQYF	TGCGCCAGCAGCTTTTTACTAGCGGCCCAGGGAGAGACCCAGTACTTC
-	-	TRBV4-3	TRBJ1-6	CASSQEQGLPPLHF	TGCGCCAGCAGCCAAGAACAGGGCCTCCCACCCCTCCACTTT
-	-	TRBV18	TRBJ1-4	CASSPKQGTNEKLFF	TGTGCCAGCTCACCCAAACAGGGAACTAATGAAAAACTGTTTTTT
-	-	TRBV29-1	TRBJ2-1	CSPEVYGEKFF	TGCAGCCCGGAGGTCTACGGGGAGAAGTTCTTC
-	-	TRBV13	TRBJ1-4	CASSLAGQSTNEKLFF	TGTGCCAGCAGCCTAGCTGGACAGTCAACTAATGAAAAACTGTTTTTT
-	-	TRBV28	TRBJ1-1	CATRGGQIYTEAFF	TGTGCCACCCGAGGAGGGCAGATATACACTGAAGCTTTCTTT
-	once	TRBV7-2	TRBJ2-5	CASSSPPGWETQYF	TGTGCCAGCAGCTCCCCCCCAGGGTGGGAGACCCAGTACTTC
TRBD1	-	TRBV6-6	TRBJ1-3	CASSYSGQGSGNTIYF	TGTGCCAGCAGTTACTCGGGACAGGGCTCTGGAAACACCATATATTTT
-	-	TRBV4-1	TRBJ1-2	CASSQTGNSNYGYTF	TGCGCCAGCAGCCAAACGGGAAACTCTAACTATGGCTACACCTTC
-	-	TRBV6-2/TRBV6-3	TRBJ1-1	CASSTGSNTEAFF	TGTGCCAGCAGCACAGGGTCCAACACTGAAGCTTTCTTT
-	-	TRBV10-3	TRBJ1-3	CAISGSGYSNGNTIYF	TGTGCCATCAGTGGTTCAGGTTACTCTAATGGAAACACCATATATTTT
-	-	TRBV7-3	TRBJ1-2	CASSPGRSTDYGYTF	TGTGCCAGCAGCCCGGGTCGGAGTACGGATTATGGCTACACCTTC
-	-	TRBV5-4	TRBJ1-6	CASSFPGQGGSPLHF	TGTGCCAGCAGCTTCCCGGGGCAGGGAGGTTCACCCCTCCACTTT